The 31 T cell receptor beta chains below come from one sample, sequenced in a study of T cell responses to AZD1222 COVID-19 vaccine. Profiling relied on immunoSEQ multiplex PCR, and the TCRdb table lists in-frame clones only, not all of them. Of more than 95,000 clones listed, about 87% are singletons. Sequencing was performed on peripheral blood, taken on day 0 of AZD1222 vaccination. All receptors come from an adult in good health.

This sequence joins TRBV14 and TRBJ2-4; a possible D gene is TRBD1 (5 bases). CDR3 length equals 13 residues. Germline V gives CDR1 SGHDN, CDR2 FVKESK. V was cut by 1 base and J by 8 bases, with 9 bases left in between. The CDR3 region has the DNA TGTGCCAGCAGCCAAGGGGGCCGAGACATTCAGTACTTC. Its translation is CASSQGGRDIQYF.

The genes are TRBV19 and TRBJ1-5; 8 positions match TRBD1. V was pared by 5 bases and J by 3 bases, with 6 bases of the junction left unmatched. This CDR3 spans 15 amino acids. Germline V gives CDR1 LNHDA, CDR2 SQIVND (reference sequence). For the CDR3, the DNA is TGTGCCAGTAGTCCAGACAGGGGAGACAATCAGCCCCAGCATTTT. Its translation: CASSPDRGDNQPQHF.

Here the CDR3 reads CASSPWEANTEAFF. The CDR3 nucleotides are TGTGCCAGCTCACCGTGGGAGGCGAACACTGAAGCTTTCTTT. The chain joins TRBV18 to TRBJ1-1; the D is unclear. This CDR3 contains 14 residues. The germline V gene encodes CDR1 KGHSH and CDR2 LQKENI. Trimming took off 3 bases at V and 1 base at J, with 9 bases between the two ends.

The rearrangement links TRBV18 to TRBJ2-7, with D possibly being TRBD1 (6 bases). Trimming took 0 bases from V and 1 from J, leaving 10 bases between them. The CDR3 has 15 amino acids. Germline values: CDR1 KGHSH, CDR2 LQKENI. CDR3 in amino acids: CASSPPQGPSYEQYF. The CDR3 DNA sequence: TGTGCCAGCTCACCACCCCAGGGGCCGTCCTACGAGCAGTACTTC. The full variable domain, with the rest looked up from reference TRBV18 and TRBJ2-7, is NAGVMQNPRHLVRRRGQEARLRCSPMKGHSHVYWYRQLPEEGLKFMVYLQKENIIDESGMPKERFSAEFPKEGPSILRIQQVVRGDSAAYFCASSPPQGPSYEQYFGPGTRLTVT.

The chain joins TRBV2 to TRBJ1-1; tentatively, D is TRBD1 (5 bases). V lost 7 bases to trimming and J lost 8 bases, with 23 bases between them. Germline lookup yields CDR1 SNHLY and CDR2 FYNNEI. This CDR3 has 15 amino acids. The CDR3 nucleotides read TGTGCCAGCATGGGGGTCCTAGAGGGAAGCATCGAAGCTTTCTTT. Protein: CASMGVLEGSIEAFF.

The chain carries TRBV6-5 and TRBJ1-1; the D is unclear. This CDR3 has 14 amino acids. Looked up from germline, CDR1 is MNHEY and CDR2 is SVGAGI. Trimming removed 0 bases at V and 3 bases at J, with 8 bases between. CDR3 sequence reads: CASSYSTVYTEAFF. The CDR3 nucleotides read TGTGCCAGCAGTTACTCAACAGTGTACACTGAAGCTTTCTTT.

This chain connects TRBV4-2 to TRBJ2-2, with 7 bases matching TRBD2. Germline V lookup: CDR1 LGHNA, CDR2 YNFKEQ. V shed 2 bases and J 0 bases; nucleotides not matched to a gene: 6. This CDR3 is 17 amino acids long. The CDR3 spells CASSQRISGANTGELFF. The CDR3 DNA follows: TGTGCCAGCAGCCAAAGGATAAGCGGGGCGAACACCGGGGAGCTGTTTTTT.

The V gene is TRBV4-2, the J gene TRBJ1-4, with D hard to call. Trimming removed 1 base from V and 4 bases from J, with 13 bases in between. Per germline, CDR1 LGHNA and CDR2 YNFKEQ. The CDR3 is 16 residues long. This CDR3 is CASSQVGGNGNEKLFF. In DNA form, the CDR3 reads TGTGCCAGCAGCCAAGTAGGCGGGAACGGTAATGAAAAACTGTTTTTT.

The chain uses TRBV9 and TRBJ2-1, with 7 bases aligning to TRBD2. V lost 2 bases and J lost 3; bases outside the gene matches: 2. From germline, CDR1 is SGDLS and CDR2 YYNGEE. The CDR3 has 14 residues. The CDR3, as DNA: TGTGCCAGCAGCGTGGGGACTAACTACAATGAGCAGTTCTTC. Protein sequence: CASSVGTNYNEQFF. Combining the CDR3 with reference TRBV9 and TRBJ2-1 gives the whole variable domain DSGVTQTPKHLITATGQRVTLRCSPRSGDLSVYWYQQSLDQGLQFLIQYYNGEERAKGNILERFSAQQFPDLHSELNLSSLELGDSALYFCASSVGTNYNEQFFGPGTRLTVL.

V usage is TRBV4-2 and J usage is TRBJ1-4; weak D call: TRBD1 (6 bases). CDR3 length equals 14 residues. From germline, CDR1 is LGHNA and CDR2 YNFKEQ. V was trimmed by 4 bases and J by 4 bases, leaving 10 bases between them. CDR3 bases: TGTGCCAGCAGCCCTAGGGGGGGTAATGAAAAACTGTTTTTT. It yields the protein CASSPRGGNEKLFF.

Here the CDR3 reads CASSSSQAGGSYGYTF. The CDR3 coding sequence is TGTGCCAGCAGTTCATCACAGGCAGGGGGCAGCTATGGCTACACCTTC. This sequence joins TRBV28 and TRBJ1-2, with 8 bases aligning to TRBD1. V shed 4 bases, J shed 4 bases, and the junction held 11 bases outside the gene matches. Germline V CDR1 and CDR2: MDHEN, SYDVKM. The CDR3 totals 16 residues.

The chain joins TRBV21-1 to TRBJ2-2; the D call TRBD2 from the table was never checked on the DNA. TRBV21-1 has pseudogene status. The CDR3 extends over 16 amino acids. The CDR3 sequence: CASSRLAEENTGELFF. CDR3 nucleotides: TGTGCCAGCAGCAGACTAGCGGAGGAAAACACCGGGGAGCTGTTTTTT.

The V gene is TRBV6-5, the J gene TRBJ2-2, with TRBD1 identical over 7 bases. This CDR3 is built from 14 residues. Per germline, CDR1 MNHEY and CDR2 SVGAGI. The V gene end was trimmed by 8 bases and the J gene end by 0 bases; junction bases not matched to a gene: 3. CDR3 sequence reads: CASQGQTNTGELFF. DNA for the CDR3: TGTGCCAGCCAGGGACAGACGAACACCGGGGAGCTGTTTTTT.

The chain links TRBV18 to TRBJ1-1; D possibly corresponds to TRBD1 (5 bases). The V end was cut by 6 bases, the J end by 5 bases, with 16 bases between. Germline V gives CDR1 KGHSH, CDR2 LQKENI. This CDR3 comprises 14 residues. Written as DNA, the CDR3 is TGTGCCAGCTCCAAGGAGGGGAGAGGGACTGAAGCTTTCTTT. This codes for CASSKEGRGTEAFF.

This chain connects TRBV25-1 to TRBJ1-2; maybe TRBD1 (6 bases). The germline V gene encodes CDR1 MGHDK and CDR2 SYGVNS. The CDR3 has 12 amino acids. V dropped 6 bases and J dropped 4 bases, with 9 bases sitting between them. This CDR3 reads CASRQGTYGYTF. For the CDR3, the DNA is TGTGCCAGCAGACAGGGAACCTATGGCTACACCTTC.

This rearrangement joins TRBV6-6 to TRBJ2-7, with D perhaps TRBD1 (5 bases). Looked up from germline, CDR1 is MNHNY and CDR2 is SVGAGI (reference sequence). The CDR3 length is 17 residues. The V end lost 6 bases, the J end lost 2 bases, and 23 bases lay between the germline ends. The CDR3 reads CASSRIGTGQGPYEQYF. The CDR3 DNA follows: TGTGCCAGCAGCCGAATAGGAACAGGCCAGGGTCCCTACGAGCAGTACTTC.

This chain links TRBV16 with TRBJ2-1, with 7 bases fitting TRBD2. V lost 0 bases, J lost 6 bases, and 5 bases stayed unmatched. Looked up from germline, CDR1 is KGHSY and CDR2 is FQNENV. This CDR3 is built from 15 residues. The CDR3: CASSQSLSGTNEQFF. CDR3 sequence (DNA): TGTGCCAGCAGCCAATCTTTGAGCGGGACCAATGAGCAGTTCTTC.

This clone was counted between two and nine times. This chain links TRBV6-5 with TRBJ2-7; D remains ambiguous. V was pared by 7 bases and J by 7 bases, with 17 bases between. Germline CDR1 is MNHEY and CDR2 is SVGAGI. The CDR3 spans 13 residues. The CDR3 coding sequence is TGTGCCAGCAACGGAGACGGTCTTTGGGAGCAGTACTTC. Its protein is CASNGDGLWEQYF.

The J gene is TRBJ1-3, the V gene TRBV18; TRBD1 might be the D (5 bases). The germline V gene has CDR1 KGHSH and CDR2 LQKENI. CDR3 length: 15 amino acids. The V and J ends lost 0 bases and 2 bases respectively, with 8 bases between them. CDR3 amino acids: CASSPPGHPGNTIYF. The CDR3 DNA reads as TGTGCCAGCTCACCACCAGGACATCCTGGAAACACCATATATTTT.

The chain employs TRBV11-3 and TRBJ1-2; D might be TRBD1 (6 bases). The CDR3 length is 16 residues. V was clipped by 0 bases and J by 0 bases, with 11 bases between them. Germline CDR1 is SGHNT and CDR2 is YENEEA. The CDR3 bases are TGTGCCAGCAGCTTAGAAGGGGGGACCCCTAACTATGGCTACACCTTC. The encoded protein is CASSLEGGTPNYGYTF.

The genes are TRBV10-1 and TRBJ2-1; 10 bases map to TRBD2. Looked up from germline, CDR1 is WNHNN and CDR2 is SYGVQD (reference sequence). The V gene end was trimmed by 4 bases and the J gene end by 9 bases; junction bases not matched to a gene: 21. The CDR3 is made up of 19 amino acids. Here the CDR3 reads CASSGSGHRSSGSYGEQFF. The DNA for the CDR3 is TGCGCCAGCAGTGGGTCGGGTCATCGTTCTAGCGGGAGTTACGGTGAGCAGTTCTTC.

The chain combines TRBV5-5 with TRBJ1-2; possible D gene TRBD1, 6 bases. Trimming cost V 10 bases and J 1 base, with 20 bases left between them. The CDR3 contains 15 residues. From germline, CDR1 is SGHKS and CDR2 YYEKEE (reference sequence). CDR3 protein: CACAGARNDNYGYTF. The CDR3 DNA follows: TGTGCCTGCGCAGGGGCCCGTAATGATAACTATGGCTACACCTTC. Together with reference TRBV5-5 and TRBJ1-2, the CDR3 gives the full variable domain: DAGVTQSPTHLIKTRGQQVTLRCSPISGHKSVSWYQQVLGQGPQFIFQYYEKEERGRGNFPDRFSARQFPNYSSELNVNALLLGDSALYLCACAGARNDNYGYTFGSGTRLTVV.

The table lists this clone with a count of one. The chain is built from TRBV28 and TRBJ2-1; TRBD2 matches at 9 bases. Germline V gene lookup returns CDR1 MDHEN and CDR2 SYDVKM. J lost 6 bases, V lost 6 bases, and 15 bases had no gene match. This CDR3 is built from 17 residues. The CDR3: CASSLMGASGKGNEQFF. DNA of the CDR3: TGTGCCAGCAGCCTTATGGGGGCTAGCGGGAAGGGCAATGAGCAGTTCTTC.

The V call is TRBV3-1 (or the pseudogene TRBV3-2), the J call TRBJ1-2; the D gene is possibly TRBD1 (6 bases). The germline gives CDR1 LGHDT, CDR2 YNNKEL (reference sequence). The V gene lost 2 bases and the J gene lost 3 bases, with 13 bases spanning the gap. There are 15 residues in the CDR3. This CDR3 reads CASSQSETGYYGYTF. In DNA, the CDR3 is TGTGCCAGCAGCCAATCTGAGACAGGCTACTATGGCTACACCTTC.

The gene calls are TRBV3-1 (or the pseudogene TRBV3-2) and TRBJ2-3; the match to TRBD2 covers 10 bases. V trimming: 1 base; J trimming: 2 bases; junction bases outside the gene matches: 9. Germline assignment: CDR1 LGHDT and CDR2 YNNKEL (reference sequence). This CDR3 contains 18 residues. The DNA of the CDR3 is TGTGCCAGCAGCCAAGGGGTCCTAGCGGGAGTCTCCACAGATACGCAGTATTTT. This gives the protein CASSQGVLAGVSTDTQYF.

The genes are TRBV7-2 and TRBJ1-5; 9 bases are a match to TRBD1. Trimming took 5 bases from V and 1 from J; bases not matched to a gene: 6. In germline, CDR1 is SGHTA, CDR2 FQGNSA. The CDR3 extends over 16 amino acids. The CDR3 DNA is TGTGCCAGCAGCCAAGGGACAGGGAGGAGCAATCAGCCCCAGCATTTT. This sequence encodes CASSQGTGRSNQPQHF.

V is TRBV11-1 and J is TRBJ2-7, with TRBD2 matching 9 bases. Unmatched junction bases numbered 3, after V lost 5 bases and J lost 4 bases. Germline CDR1 and CDR2: SGHAT and FQDESV (reference sequence). The CDR3 is 13 amino acids. CDR3 nucleotides: TGTGCCAGCAGCCCTGGACTAGCGTACGAGCAGTACTTC. Amino acid sequence: CASSPGLAYEQYF.

In DNA, the CDR3 is TGTGCCAGTAGTACCCCGTTCGGATCCAAAAACATTCAGTACTTC. It is translated as CASSTPFGSKNIQYF. The chain couples TRBV19 to TRBJ2-4; D remains ambiguous. V lost 4 bases, J lost 2 bases, and 12 bases lay in between. The CDR3 runs to 15 residues. The germline CDR1 and CDR2 sequences are LNHDA and SQIVND (reference sequence).

This chain joins TRBV2 and TRBJ1-1; tentatively, D is TRBD1 (5 bases). Germline CDR1 is SNHLY and CDR2 is FYNNEI. V was cut by 8 bases and J by 8 bases, with 18 bases left in between. This CDR3 region has 13 residues. The CDR3 sequence: CASGSGTDVEAFF. The CDR3 DNA reads as TGTGCCAGCGGGTCCGGGACGGACGTCGAAGCTTTCTTT.

This chain connects TRBV28 to TRBJ1-3; D unresolved. V lost 6 bases and J 2 bases, leaving 11 bases between the germline ends. This CDR3 contains 14 residues. Germline CDR1 and CDR2: MDHEN and SYDVKM. CDR3 protein: CASRTIGAGNTIYF. CDR3 in DNA: TGTGCCAGCAGAACCATAGGTGCTGGAAACACCATATATTTT.

The V and J genes are TRBV6-1 and TRBJ1-2; unclear D gene. The V gene lost 4 bases and the J gene lost 3 bases, with 18 bases spanning the gap. This CDR3 comprises 16 residues. Per germline, CDR1 MNHNS and CDR2 SASEGT. The CDR3 here is CASSVTAPARDYGYTF. The CDR3 DNA reads as TGTGCCAGCAGTGTTACAGCTCCGGCTCGGGACTATGGCTACACCTTC.